These 8 T cell receptor beta chains originate from one sample sequenced in a study of T-cell memory formation after mild COVID-19. TCRdb analysed the 5' RACE reads with MiXCR anew, one entry per CDR3 protein. The data show 160,000 or so distinct CDR3 sequences, around a third seen once. The sequenced material came from PBMCs or a T cell subset sorted from them (not recorded which). The receptor source for this set is an adult woman who had mild COVID-19 (a few samples of this study predate the infection). Cell type and time point are not known.

This clonotype was detected a few times. The chain combines TRBV29-1 with TRBJ1-2; no firm D call. The CDR3 spans 12 residues. Germline CDR1 reads SQVTM; CDR2 reads ANQGSEA. The V gene lost 0 bases and the J gene lost 9 bases, with 11 bases spanning the gap. CDR3 bases: TGCAGCGTTGAAGATCAGGAGGGCAGCTACACCTTC. Amino acids: CSVEDQEGSYTF.

V is TRBV6-1 and J is TRBJ2-3; possible D gene TRBD1, 6 bases. V was clipped by 6 bases and J by 2 bases, with 15 bases between them. CDR1 MNHNS and CDR2 SASEGT come from the germline V gene. The CDR3 totals 15 residues. The CDR3 DNA reads as TGTGCCAGCAGGGAGACAGGAGTATTCACAGATACGCAGTATTTT. The encoded protein is CASRETGVFTDTQYF.

This rearrangement joins TRBV5-1 to TRBJ2-5; 7 bases line up with TRBD2. V trimming: 2 bases; J trimming: 3 bases; junction bases outside the gene matches: 7. The length of the CDR3 is 15 residues. The germline CDR1 and CDR2 sequences are SGHRS and YFSETQ. The CDR3: CASSFAGVDKETQYF. DNA for the CDR3: TGCGCCAGCAGCTTTGCGGGAGTCGACAAAGAGACCCAGTACTTC.

This sequence joins TRBV29-1 and TRBJ2-1; D perhaps matches TRBD1 (5 bases). Trimming left V 7 bases short and J 4 bases short, with 32 bases between. The germline CDR1 and CDR2 sequences are SQVTM and ANQGSEA. This CDR3 is 19 amino acids long. CDR3 nucleotide sequence: TGCAGCGCATACGCCGTCGCTCGACAGCACACCGTAGATTACAATGAGCAGTTCTTC. It is translated as CSAYAVARQHTVDYNEQFF.

The CDR3 loop reads CASSQDRKTVLYEKLFF. The CDR3 DNA is TGCGCCAGCAGCCAAGATAGAAAAACAGTTCTCTATGAAAAACTGTTTTTT. The gene calls are TRBV4-1 and TRBJ1-4; D gene uncertain. CDR3 length equals 17 residues. Trimming shortened V by 0 bases and J by 6 bases, and 17 bases separated the two germline ends. Germline V gene sequence: CDR1 MGHRA, CDR2 YSYEKL.

The rearrangement uses TRBV5-1 and TRBJ1-2; D ambiguous. The V end was cut by 0 bases, the J end by 8 bases, with 11 bases between. Germline V CDR1 and CDR2: SGHRS, YFSETQ. There are 13 residues in the CDR3. The CDR3 loop reads CASSLEGSGGYTF. DNA of the CDR3: TGCGCCAGCAGCTTGGAAGGGTCGGGAGGCTACACCTTC.

The chain uses TRBV12-3 or TRBV12-4 and TRBJ2-7; 7 bases map to TRBD2. V trimming: 5 bases; J trimming: 0 bases; junction bases outside the gene matches: 10. The CDR3 is made up of 16 amino acids. CDR3 nucleotide sequence: TGTGCCAGCAGTCTACACCCCGGCGGGAGCTCCTACGAGCAGTACTTC. Encoded protein: CASSLHPGGSSYEQYF.

V is TRBV12-3 or TRBV12-4 and J is TRBJ1-2; D may be TRBD1 (5 bases). This CDR3 has 14 amino acids. Trimming shortened V by 4 bases and J by 3 bases, and 12 bases separated the two germline ends. CDR3 nucleotide sequence: TGTGCCAGCAGTTGGGCAGGGTCGTACTATGGCTACACCTTC. Its translation: CASSWAGSYYGYTF.